Detailed here is one T cell receptor beta chain. Its specificity is unknown. Germline V gene lookup returns CDR1 SGHKS and CDR2 YYEKEE (reference sequence). Trimming left V 0 bases short and J 1 base short, with 8 bases between. This CDR3 has 15 amino acids. The study ran its PCR with 60 Vbeta and 13 Jbeta primers. Using immunoSEQ multiplex PCR, the repertoire was profiled, and TCRdb retains in-frame clones only, with some absent. The table has about 120,000 clones, more than 60% seen once; the top ten hold about 3%. This entry comes from a study of cytomegalovirus exposure and HLA in healthy donors. Study observations and caveats: Common viral pathogens seemed to be connected with several of the most significant clusters, according to a later analysis.

The sample taken for sequencing was PBMCs. This sequence originates from a man aged 25-40 years in good health and CMV-seronegative. The chain is built from TRBV5-5 and TRBJ1-5; D gene unclear. CDR3 region: CASSLGSKSNQPQHF. CDR3 DNA: TGTGCCAGCAGCTTGGGCAGTAAGAGCAATCAGCCCCAGCATTTT.